This TCR beta chain was obtained from a study of cytomegalovirus exposure and HLA in healthy donors. Turning to the study itself: Earlier work reported 117 million unique TCR beta sequences from some 180 million T cells. The early release's HLA-typed donors yielded some 85 million unique TCRs. Points from the study as a whole: CMV serostatus was the sole immune exposure data available. Previous analysis showed most TCR beta V segments were productive about 87% or about 30% of the time.

It was with 60 Vbeta and 13 Jbeta primers that the PCR ran. Profiling relied on immunoSEQ multiplex PCR, and the TCRdb table lists in-frame clones only, not all of them. The sample holds 150,000 to 200,000 clones, around nine tenths seen once. As for this clone: What it recognizes is unknown.

Germline V gene data show CDR1 as SNHLY and CDR2 as FYNNEI. Losses at the gene ends were 4 bases for V and 4 bases for J; bases not matched to a gene: 7. The CDR3 spans 15 residues. Sequencing was performed on PBMCs. This chain connects TRBV2 to TRBJ2-5, with 9 nucleotides matching TRBD1. This TCR derives from a woman aged 18 to 35 in good health and CMV-seronegative. The CDR3 loop reads CASSVGQGLRETQYF. In DNA, the CDR3 is TGTGCCAGCAGTGTTGGACAGGGGTTGAGAGAGACCCAGTACTTC.